Described below is a single TCR beta chain sequence and its context. Its target antigen remains unknown. Base qualities are not recorded, but no much larger clone differs from it by a single base. As encoded in the germline V gene, CDR1 is MRHNA while CDR2 is SNTAGT. The germline ends are 10 bases apart after V is trimmed by 0 bases and J by 3 bases. From the cysteine through the phenylalanine, the CDR3 covers 15 amino acids. The retained sequence is limited to the CDR3, 45 bases, with the frame set at the first base. The data derive from a study of blood T cell repertoires in COVID-19 (TCRdb year 2020). A note on the overall study: Samples covering the acute and convalescent phases of COVID-19 were provided by collaborators in the United States, Italy and Spain. Where available, HLA class I and class II types were obtained from metadata supplied by the sample provider rather than from assay-based typing. The repertoires were released in a freely available public database intended as a resource for research on the immune response to SARS-CoV-2. Deeply sampled blood TCRbeta repertoires from subjects exposed to, actively infected with, or recovered from COVID-19 were included in the dataset. The prospective study material was composed of cDNA or gDNA derived from T cells, B-cell-depleted T cells, or PBMCs. Sample metadata almost always included a de-identified subject ID, COVID-19 status, age in years and sex. The samples were drawn from the first 160 participants of the ongoing ImmuneRACE study and from 1,254 subjects provided by 6 global collaborators.

The immunoSEQ Assay, a bias-controlled multiplex PCR, was used to amplify TCRbeta CDR3 regions from genomic DNA. The paper's data handling went like this. The number of nucleated cells in each sample was estimated from the amplification of reference gene primers within the assay. To quantify the absolute abundance of each unique TCRbeta CDR3 rearrangement, sequence reads were collapsed and filtered. For each sample, productive Simpson clonality was calculated as the square root of Simpson's diversity index over productive rearrangements. TCRdb's version of the immuneACCESS table is confined to in-frame rearrangements and falls short of the full clone set. An unresolved V gene accounts for under half of the shortfall where checked; the remainder is of unknown origin. The DNA gave D and trimming, while V, J and clone size come from that table. The sample yields 250,000 to 400,000 clones; 70% to 90% were counted once. The top ten hold approximately 1.6% of the sample.

General study outcomes and caveats: How much clinical and demographic metadata was included differed by source and by participant, and the metadata was provided uncurated.

One collaborating source in Seattle enrolled patients while the patients were actively infected and followed the patients over time throughout the course of disease. Each collaborating institution followed its own protocols to collect whole blood in K2EDTA tubes. Collaborator samples were shipped for TCRbeta analysis as frozen whole blood, isolated PBMCs, or DNA extracted from either sample type. The rearranged segments are TRBV6-4 and TRBJ2-3; the D segment could be TRBD2, given 6 matching bases. The sample taken for sequencing was peripheral blood. This receptor was identified in a woman in her 30s with COVID-19, enrolled during active disease. The DNA sequence is as follows: TGTGCCAGCAGTGACTCGGCGGGAACTACAGATACGCAGTATTTT. This translates into CASSDSAGTTDTQYF.